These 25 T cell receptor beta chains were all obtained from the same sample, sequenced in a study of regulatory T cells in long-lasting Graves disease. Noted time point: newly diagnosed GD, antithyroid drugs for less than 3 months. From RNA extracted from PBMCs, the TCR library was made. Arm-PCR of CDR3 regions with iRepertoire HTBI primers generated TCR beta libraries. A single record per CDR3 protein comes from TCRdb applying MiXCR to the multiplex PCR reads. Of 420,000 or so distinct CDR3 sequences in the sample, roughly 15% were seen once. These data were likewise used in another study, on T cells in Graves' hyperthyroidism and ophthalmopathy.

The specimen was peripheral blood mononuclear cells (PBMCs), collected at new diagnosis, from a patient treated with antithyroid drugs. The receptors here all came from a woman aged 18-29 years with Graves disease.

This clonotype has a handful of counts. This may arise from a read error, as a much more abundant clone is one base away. This chain's CDR3 is CASSVEGQNTEAFF. The CDR3 coding sequence is TGTGCCAGCAGCGTAGAGGGACAGAACACTGAAGCTTTCTTT. The V and J genes are TRBV9 and TRBJ1-1; D is possibly TRBD1 (6 bases). Trimming took off 0 bases at V and 1 base at J, with 7 bases between the two ends. Germline assignment: CDR1 SGDLS and CDR2 YYNGEE. The CDR3 loop spans 14 amino acids.

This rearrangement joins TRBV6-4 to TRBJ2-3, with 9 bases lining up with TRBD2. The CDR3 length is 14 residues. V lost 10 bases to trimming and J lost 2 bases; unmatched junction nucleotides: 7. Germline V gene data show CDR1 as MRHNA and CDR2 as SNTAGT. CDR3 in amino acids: CAIPRLADTDTQYF. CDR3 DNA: TGTGCCATCCCTCGACTAGCGGACACAGATACGCAGTATTTT.

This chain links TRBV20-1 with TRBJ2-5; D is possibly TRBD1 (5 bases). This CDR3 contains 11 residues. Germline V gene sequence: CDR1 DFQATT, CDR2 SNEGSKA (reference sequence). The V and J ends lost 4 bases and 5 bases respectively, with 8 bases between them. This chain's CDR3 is CSAKQVETQYF. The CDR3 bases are TGCAGTGCTAAACAGGTTGAGACCCAGTACTTC.

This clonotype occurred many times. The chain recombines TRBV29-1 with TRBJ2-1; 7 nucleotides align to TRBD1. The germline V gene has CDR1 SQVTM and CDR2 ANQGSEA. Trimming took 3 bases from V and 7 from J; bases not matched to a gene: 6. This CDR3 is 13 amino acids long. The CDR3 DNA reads TGCAGCGTTGAGAGGGGGCGTTTTAATGAGCAGTTCTTC. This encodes CSVERGRFNEQFF.

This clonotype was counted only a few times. The CDR3 DNA is TGCAGCAGAAAGATGACTAGCGGGTGGGGGGTTTACAATGAGCAGTTCTTC. Encoded protein: CSRKMTSGWGVYNEQFF. The rearrangement links TRBV20-1 to TRBJ2-1, with 10 bases fitting TRBD2. Germline-derived CDR1 and CDR2 are DFQATT and SNEGSKA (reference sequence). The CDR3 runs 17 residues.

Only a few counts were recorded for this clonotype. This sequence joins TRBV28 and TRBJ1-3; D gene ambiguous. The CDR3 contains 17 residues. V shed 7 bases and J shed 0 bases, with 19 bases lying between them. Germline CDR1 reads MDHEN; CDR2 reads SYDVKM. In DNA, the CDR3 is TGTGCCAGCACCCCCGGGGTCACCCTAGCCTCTGGAAACACCATATATTTT. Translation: CASTPGVTLASGNTIYF.

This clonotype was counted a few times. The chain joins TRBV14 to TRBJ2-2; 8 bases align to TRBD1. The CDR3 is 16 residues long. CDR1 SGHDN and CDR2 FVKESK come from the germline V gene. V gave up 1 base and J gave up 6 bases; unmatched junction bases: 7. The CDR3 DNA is TGTGCCAGCAGCCAAGGGGTCCCGGGACAGGCCGGGGAGCTGTTTTTT. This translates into CASSQGVPGQAGELFF.

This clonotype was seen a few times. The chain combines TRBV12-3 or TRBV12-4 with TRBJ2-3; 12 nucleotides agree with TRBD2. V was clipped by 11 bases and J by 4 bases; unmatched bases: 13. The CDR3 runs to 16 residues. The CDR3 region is CALGGLAGGPADTQYF. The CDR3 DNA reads TGTGCCCTCGGGGGGCTAGCGGGAGGGCCGGCAGATACGCAGTATTTT.

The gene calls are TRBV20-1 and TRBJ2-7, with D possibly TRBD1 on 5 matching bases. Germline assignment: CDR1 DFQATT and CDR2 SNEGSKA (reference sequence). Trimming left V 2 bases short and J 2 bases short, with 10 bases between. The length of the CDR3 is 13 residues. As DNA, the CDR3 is TGCAGTGCTAGACCAAGGGGCACCTACGAGCAGTACTTC. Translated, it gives CSARPRGTYEQYF.

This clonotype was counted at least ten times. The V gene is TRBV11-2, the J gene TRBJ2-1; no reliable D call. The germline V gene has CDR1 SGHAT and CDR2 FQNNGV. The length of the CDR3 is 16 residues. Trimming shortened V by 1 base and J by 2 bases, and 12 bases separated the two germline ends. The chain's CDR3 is CASSLGFGAAYNEQFF. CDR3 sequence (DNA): TGTGCCAGCAGCTTAGGGTTCGGCGCGGCCTACAATGAGCAGTTCTTC.

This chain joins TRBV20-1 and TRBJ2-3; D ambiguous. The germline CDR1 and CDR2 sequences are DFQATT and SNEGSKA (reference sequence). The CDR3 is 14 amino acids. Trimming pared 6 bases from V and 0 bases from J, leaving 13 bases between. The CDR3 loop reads CSASPATSTDTQYF. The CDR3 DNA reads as TGCAGTGCCAGCCCAGCGACCAGCACAGATACGCAGTATTTT.

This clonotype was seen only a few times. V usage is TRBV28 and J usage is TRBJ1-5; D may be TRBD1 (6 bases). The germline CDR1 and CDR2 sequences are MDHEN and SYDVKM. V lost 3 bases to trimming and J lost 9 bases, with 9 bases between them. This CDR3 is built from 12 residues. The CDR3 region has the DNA TGTGCCAGCAGTTTGCAGGGGATGCCCCAGCATTTT. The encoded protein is CASSLQGMPQHF.

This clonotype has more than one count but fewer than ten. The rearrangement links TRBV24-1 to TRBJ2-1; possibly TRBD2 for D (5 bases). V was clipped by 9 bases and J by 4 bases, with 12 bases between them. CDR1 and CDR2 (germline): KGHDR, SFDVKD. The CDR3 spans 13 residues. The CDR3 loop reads CATAPPGYNEQFF. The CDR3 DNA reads TGTGCCACCGCTCCCCCGGGATACAATGAGCAGTTCTTC.

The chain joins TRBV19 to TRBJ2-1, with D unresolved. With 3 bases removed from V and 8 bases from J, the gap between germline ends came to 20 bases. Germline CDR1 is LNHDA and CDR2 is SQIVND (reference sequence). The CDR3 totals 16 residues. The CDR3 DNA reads TGTGCCAGTAGTATCTTTGGCCCCGCCGGAATGGATGAGCAGTTCTTC. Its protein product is CASSIFGPAGMDEQFF.

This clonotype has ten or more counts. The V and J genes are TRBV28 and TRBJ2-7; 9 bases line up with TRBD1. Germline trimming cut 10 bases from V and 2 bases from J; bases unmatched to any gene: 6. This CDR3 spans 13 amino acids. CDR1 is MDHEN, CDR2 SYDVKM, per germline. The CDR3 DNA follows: TGTGCCACTGCCGGGACAGGGCCCTACGAGCAGTACTTC. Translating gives CATAGTGPYEQYF.

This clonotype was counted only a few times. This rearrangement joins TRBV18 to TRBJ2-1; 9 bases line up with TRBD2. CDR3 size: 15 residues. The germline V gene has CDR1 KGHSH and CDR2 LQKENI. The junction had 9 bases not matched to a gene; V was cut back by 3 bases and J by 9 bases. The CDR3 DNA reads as TGTGCCAGCTCACCCAATAGCGGGAGTCTAGGTGAGCAGTTCTTC. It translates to CASSPNSGSLGEQFF.

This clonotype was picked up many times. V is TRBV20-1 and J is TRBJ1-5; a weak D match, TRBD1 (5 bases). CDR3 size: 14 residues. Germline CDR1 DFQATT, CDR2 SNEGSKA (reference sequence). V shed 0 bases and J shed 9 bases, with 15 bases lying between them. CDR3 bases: TGCAGTGCTAGAGATCGGGTAAGGGGCTCGCCCCAGCATTTT. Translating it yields CSARDRVRGSPQHF.

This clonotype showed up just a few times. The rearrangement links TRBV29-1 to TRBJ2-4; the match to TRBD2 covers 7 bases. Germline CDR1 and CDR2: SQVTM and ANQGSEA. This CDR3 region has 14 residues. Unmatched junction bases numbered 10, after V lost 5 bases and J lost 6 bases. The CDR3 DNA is TGCAGCGTTCTTACCGGGACTAAGGGAAACATTCAGTACTTC. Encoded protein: CSVLTGTKGNIQYF.

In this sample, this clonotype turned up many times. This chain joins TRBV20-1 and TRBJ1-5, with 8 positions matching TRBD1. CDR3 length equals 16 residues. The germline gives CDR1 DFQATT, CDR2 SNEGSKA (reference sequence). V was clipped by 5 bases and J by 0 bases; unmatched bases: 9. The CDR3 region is CSAQDRVVYSNQPQHF. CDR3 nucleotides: TGCAGTGCTCAGGACAGGGTCGTTTATAGCAATCAGCCCCAGCATTTT.

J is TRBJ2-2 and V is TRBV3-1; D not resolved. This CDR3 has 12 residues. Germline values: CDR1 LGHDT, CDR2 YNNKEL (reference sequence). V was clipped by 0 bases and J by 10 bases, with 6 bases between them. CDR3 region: CASSQDLEELFF. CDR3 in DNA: TGTGCCAGCAGCCAAGATCTAGAGGAGCTGTTTTTT.

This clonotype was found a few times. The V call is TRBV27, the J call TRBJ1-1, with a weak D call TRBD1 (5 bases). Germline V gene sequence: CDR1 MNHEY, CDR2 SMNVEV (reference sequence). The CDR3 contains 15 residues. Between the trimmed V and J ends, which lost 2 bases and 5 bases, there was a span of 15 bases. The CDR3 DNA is TGTGCCAGCAGTTTAGCCACAGGCCTGGGGACTGAAGCTTTCTTT. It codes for CASSLATGLGTEAFF.

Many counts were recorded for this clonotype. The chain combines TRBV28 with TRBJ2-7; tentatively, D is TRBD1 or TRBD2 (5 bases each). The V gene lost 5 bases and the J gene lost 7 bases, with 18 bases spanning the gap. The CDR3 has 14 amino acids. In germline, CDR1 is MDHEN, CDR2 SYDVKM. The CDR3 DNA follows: TGTGCCAGCAGTAATCATCCGGGACCACGGGAGCAGTACTTC. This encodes CASSNHPGPREQYF.

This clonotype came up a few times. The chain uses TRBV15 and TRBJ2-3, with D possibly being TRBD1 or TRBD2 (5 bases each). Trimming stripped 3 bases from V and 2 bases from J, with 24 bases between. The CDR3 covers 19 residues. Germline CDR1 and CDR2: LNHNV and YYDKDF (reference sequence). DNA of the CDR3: TGTGCCACCAGCAGGTCCCTAGGTTTCGGGGCAGGGTCCACAGATACGCAGTATTTT. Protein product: CATSRSLGFGAGSTDTQYF.

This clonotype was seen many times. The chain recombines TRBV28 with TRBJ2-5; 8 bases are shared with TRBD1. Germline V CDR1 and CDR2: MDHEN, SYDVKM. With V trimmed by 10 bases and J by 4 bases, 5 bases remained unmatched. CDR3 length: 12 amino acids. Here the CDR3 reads CATLDRGETQYF. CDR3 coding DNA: TGTGCCACCCTAGACAGGGGAGAGACCCAGTACTTC.

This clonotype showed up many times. CDR3 in DNA: TGTGCCAGCACTCGCCAGACGGAAGAGACCCAGTACTTC. Its protein product is CASTRQTEETQYF. The chain uses TRBV7-9 and TRBJ2-5; D is unresolved. The germline V gene encodes CDR1 SEHNR and CDR2 FQNEAQ (reference sequence). Trimming removed 7 bases at V and 3 bases at J, with 12 bases between. This CDR3 has 13 residues.